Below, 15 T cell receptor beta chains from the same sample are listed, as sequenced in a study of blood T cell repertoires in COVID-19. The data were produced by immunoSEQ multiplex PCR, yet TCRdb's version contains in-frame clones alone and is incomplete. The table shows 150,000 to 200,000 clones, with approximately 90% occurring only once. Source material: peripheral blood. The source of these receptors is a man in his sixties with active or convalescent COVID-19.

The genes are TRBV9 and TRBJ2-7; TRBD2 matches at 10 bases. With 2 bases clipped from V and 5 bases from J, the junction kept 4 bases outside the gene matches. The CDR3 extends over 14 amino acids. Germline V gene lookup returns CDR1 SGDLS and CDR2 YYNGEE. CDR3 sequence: CASSVRTSGDEQYF. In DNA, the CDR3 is TGTGCCAGCAGCGTGCGGACTAGCGGAGACGAGCAGTACTTC.

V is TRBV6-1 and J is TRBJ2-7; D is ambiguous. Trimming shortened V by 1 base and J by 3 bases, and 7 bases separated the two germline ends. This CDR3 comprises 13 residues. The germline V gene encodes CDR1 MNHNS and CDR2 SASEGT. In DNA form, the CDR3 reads TGTGCCAGCAGTGAAGGGTCAGACTACGAGCAGTACTTC. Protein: CASSEGSDYEQYF.

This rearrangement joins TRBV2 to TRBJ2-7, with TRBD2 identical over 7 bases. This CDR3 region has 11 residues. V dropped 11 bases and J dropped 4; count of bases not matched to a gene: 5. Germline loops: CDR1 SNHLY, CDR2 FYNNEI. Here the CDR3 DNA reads TGTGCCGGGACTATAGGGTACGAGCAGTACTTC. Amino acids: CAGTIGYEQYF.

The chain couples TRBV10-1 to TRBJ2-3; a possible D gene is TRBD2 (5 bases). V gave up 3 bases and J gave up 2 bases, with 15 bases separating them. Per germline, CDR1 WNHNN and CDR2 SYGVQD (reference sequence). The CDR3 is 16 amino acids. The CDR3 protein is CASSESKPGSTDTQYF. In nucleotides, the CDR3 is TGCGCCAGCAGTGAATCGAAGCCGGGATCCACAGATACGCAGTATTTT.

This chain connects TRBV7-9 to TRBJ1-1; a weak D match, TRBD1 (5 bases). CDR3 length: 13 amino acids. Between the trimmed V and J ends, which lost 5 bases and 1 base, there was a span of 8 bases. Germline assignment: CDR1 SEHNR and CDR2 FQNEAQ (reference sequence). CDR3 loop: CASSRQPNTEAFF. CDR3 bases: TGTGCCAGCAGCCGACAGCCGAACACTGAAGCTTTCTTT.

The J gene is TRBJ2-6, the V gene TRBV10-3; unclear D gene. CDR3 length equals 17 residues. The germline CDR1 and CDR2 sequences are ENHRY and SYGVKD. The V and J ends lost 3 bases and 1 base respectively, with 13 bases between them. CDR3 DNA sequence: TGTGCCATCAGTGAAACCCCGCGAGCTTCTGGGGCCAACGTCCTGACTTTC. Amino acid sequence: CAISETPRASGANVLTF.

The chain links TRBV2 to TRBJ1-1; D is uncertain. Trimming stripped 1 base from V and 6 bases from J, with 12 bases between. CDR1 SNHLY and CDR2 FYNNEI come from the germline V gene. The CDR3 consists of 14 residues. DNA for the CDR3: TGTGCCAGCAGTGAAGTTGGGAGGGAGTCTGAAGCTTTCTTT. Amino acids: CASSEVGRESEAFF.

CDR3 residues: CASSLVEGGSYGYTF. The CDR3 DNA follows: TGTGCCAGCAGCTTGGTGGAGGGTGGTAGCTATGGCTACACCTTC. V usage is TRBV5-4 and J usage is TRBJ1-2; D uncertain. The germline V gene encodes CDR1 SGHNT and CDR2 YYREEE (reference sequence). V lost 0 bases and J 4 bases, leaving 13 bases between the germline ends. The CDR3 sequence is 15 residues long.

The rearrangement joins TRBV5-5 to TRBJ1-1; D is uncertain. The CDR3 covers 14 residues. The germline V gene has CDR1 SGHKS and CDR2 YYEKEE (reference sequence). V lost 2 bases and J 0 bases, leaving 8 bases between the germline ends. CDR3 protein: CASSFSRVNTEAFF. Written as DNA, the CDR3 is TGTGCCAGCAGCTTTTCGCGAGTGAACACTGAAGCTTTCTTT. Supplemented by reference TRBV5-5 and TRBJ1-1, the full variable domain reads DAGVTQSPTHLIKTRGQQVTLRCSPISGHKSVSWYQQVLGQGPQFIFQYYEKEERGRGNFPDRFSARQFPNYSSELNVNALLLGDSALYLCASSFSRVNTEAFFGQGTRLTVV.

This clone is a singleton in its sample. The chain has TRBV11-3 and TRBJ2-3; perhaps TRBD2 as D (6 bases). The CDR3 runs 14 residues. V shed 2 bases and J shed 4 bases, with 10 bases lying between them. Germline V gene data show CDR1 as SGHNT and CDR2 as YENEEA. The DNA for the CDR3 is TGTGCCAGCAGCTTATCGGGGGTTGCAGATACGCAGTATTTT. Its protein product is CASSLSGVADTQYF.

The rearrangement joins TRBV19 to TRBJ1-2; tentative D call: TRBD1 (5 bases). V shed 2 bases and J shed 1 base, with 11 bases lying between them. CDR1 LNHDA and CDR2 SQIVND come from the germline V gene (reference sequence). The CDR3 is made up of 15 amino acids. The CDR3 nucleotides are TGTGCCAGTAGTATAACGGCGGACAATAACTATGGCTACACCTTC. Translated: CASSITADNNYGYTF.

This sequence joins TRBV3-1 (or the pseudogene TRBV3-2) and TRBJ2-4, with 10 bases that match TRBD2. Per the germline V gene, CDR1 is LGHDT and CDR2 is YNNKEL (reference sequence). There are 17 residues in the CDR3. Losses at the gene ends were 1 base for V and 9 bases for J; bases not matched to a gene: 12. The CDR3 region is CASSQGTSGEPNPIQYF. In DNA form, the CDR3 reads TGTGCCAGCAGCCAAGGGACTAGCGGCGAACCGAATCCCATTCAGTACTTC.

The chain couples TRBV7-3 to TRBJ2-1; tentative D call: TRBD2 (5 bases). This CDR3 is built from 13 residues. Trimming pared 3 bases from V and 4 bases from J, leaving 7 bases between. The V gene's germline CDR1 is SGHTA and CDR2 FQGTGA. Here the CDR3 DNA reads TGTGCCAGCAGCTTCGGGAATTACAATGAGCAGTTCTTC. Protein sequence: CASSFGNYNEQFF.

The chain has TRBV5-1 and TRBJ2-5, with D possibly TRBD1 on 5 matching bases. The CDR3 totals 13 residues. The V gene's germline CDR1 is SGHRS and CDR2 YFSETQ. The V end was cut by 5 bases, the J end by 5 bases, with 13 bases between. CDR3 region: CASRLQGMETQYF. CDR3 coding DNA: TGCGCCAGCAGACTGCAGGGAATGGAGACCCAGTACTTC.

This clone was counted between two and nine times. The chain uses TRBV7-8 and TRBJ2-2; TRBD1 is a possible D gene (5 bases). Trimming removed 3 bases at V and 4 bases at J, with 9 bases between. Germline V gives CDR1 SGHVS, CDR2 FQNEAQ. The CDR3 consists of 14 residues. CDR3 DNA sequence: TGTGCCAGCAGCTTTAGGGGTGGCACCGGGGAGCTGTTTTTT. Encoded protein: CASSFRGGTGELFF.